These 11 T cell receptor beta chains were sequenced from one sample in a study. Via MiXCR, TCRdb re-called the 5' RACE reads, giving one row per CDR3 protein. The sample shows more than 6,500 distinct CDR3 sequences, approximately 40% of them seen only once. Sequencing was carried out using tumor-infiltrating memory CD4+ T cells sorted from the breast tumor. The subset: memory CD4+ T cells, CD4+CD45RO+CD25-. Receptor source: a female donor with breast cancer.

The V gene is TRBV7-9, the J gene TRBJ1-1; D is uncertain. Germline V gene sequence: CDR1 SEHNR, CDR2 FQNEAQ (reference sequence). The CDR3 loop spans 14 amino acids. Deletions cut 2 bases from V and 3 bases from J, with 10 bases between. The CDR3 spells CASSLLGGDTEAFF. DNA of the CDR3: TGTGCCAGCAGCTTACTGGGCGGTGACACTGAAGCTTTCTTT.

This clonotype came up many times. The V call is TRBV5-6, the J call TRBJ2-7, with TRBD2 matching over 10 bases. The V gene end was trimmed by 4 bases and the J gene end by 0 bases; junction bases not matched to a gene: 7. CDR1 is SGHDT and CDR2 is YYEEEE in the germline V gene. CDR3 length equals 16 residues. The CDR3 protein is CASSLLSGRFSYEQYF. In nucleotides, the CDR3 is TGTGCCAGCAGCCTACTTAGCGGGAGGTTCTCCTACGAGCAGTACTTC.

About this clonotype itself: This clone may be a read error of a much larger clone one base away. The gene calls are TRBV18 and TRBJ2-7; a weak D match, TRBD2 (5 bases). Trimming removed 6 bases at V and 2 bases at J, with 14 bases between. Germline V gene lookup returns CDR1 KGHSH and CDR2 LQKENI. The CDR3 is 14 amino acids. The CDR3 bases are TGTGCCAGCTCCCCGGAGGAAACGACCTACGAGCAGTACTTC. It codes for CASSPEETTYEQYF.

This clonotype has a handful of counts. Since a much larger clone is just one base distant, this may be a read error. J is TRBJ1-1 and V is TRBV4-1, with a possible D match to TRBD1 (5 bases). Germline lookup yields CDR1 MGHRA and CDR2 YSYEKL. This CDR3 has 12 residues. Trimming pared 6 bases from V and 10 bases from J, leaving 15 bases between. CDR3 region: CASSGGDYGAFF. Here the CDR3 DNA reads TGCGCCAGCAGTGGGGGAGATTACGGAGCTTTCTTT.

The count of this clonotype is one. The conserved phenylalanine or tryptophan is not found at the CDR3 terminus, so this likely reflects a read error. The chain is built from TRBV4-2 and TRBJ1-5, with no clear D. Germline V CDR1 and CDR2: LGHNA, YNFKEQ. V was shortened by 5 bases and J by 2 bases, with 10 bases between the two germline ends. The CDR3 loop spans 14 amino acids. CDR3 coding DNA: TGTGCCAGCAGCGCCCGAGACGGCAATCAGCCCCAGCATTAT. This codes for CASSARDGNQPQHY.

The chain carries TRBV9 and TRBJ1-1; D unclear. Trimming took off 3 bases at V and 4 bases at J, with 16 bases between the two ends. CDR1 and CDR2 from the germline V gene are SGDLS and YYNGEE. This CDR3 has 15 residues. CDR3 bases: TGTGCCAGCAGCGCAGGAGGCAATTCGGGCACTGAAGCTTTCTTT. It encodes CASSAGGNSGTEAFF.

With regard to this clonotype: The junction shows a germline mismatch at one end, possibly a read error. The rearrangement links TRBV12-3 or TRBV12-4 to TRBJ1-2; the match to TRBD1 covers 8 bases. The CDR3 totals 14 residues. CDR3 loop: CASSSGAGGYGYAF. In nucleotides, the CDR3 is TGTGCCAGCAGCTCCGGGGCAGGGGGCTATGGCTACGCCTTC.

Regarding this clonotype: Mismatch with germline at one junction end may stem from a read error. The rearrangement uses TRBV20-1 and TRBJ1-4; 7 bases are a match to TRBD1. The CDR3 totals 14 residues. Germline V gene lookup returns CDR1 DFQATT and CDR2 SNEGSKA (reference sequence). For the CDR3, the DNA is TGCTGTGCTAGGGACAGAGCAACTAATGAAAAGCTGTTTTTT. Encoded protein: CCARDRATNEKLFF.

This clonotype has at least ten counts. The chain uses TRBV3-1 and TRBJ2-1; D may be TRBD2 (5 bases). Between the trimmed V and J ends, which lost 1 base and 4 bases, there was a span of 11 bases. The CDR3 totals 15 residues. The germline V gene encodes CDR1 LGHDT and CDR2 YNNKEL (reference sequence). The chain's CDR3 is CASSQGPGEYNEQFF. The CDR3 nucleotides read TGTGCCAGCAGCCAAGGTCCCGGGGAATACAATGAGCAGTTCTTC.

This chain links TRBV20-1 with TRBJ1-4; TRBD1 matches 8 bases. The V segment lost 3 bases and the J segment 5 bases; nucleotides outside the gene matches: 11. CDR1 is DFQATT, CDR2 SNEGSKA, per germline (reference sequence). The CDR3 spans 16 residues. CDR3 in DNA: TGCAGTGCTAGCCTGGGACAGGCCTACCTGAATGAAAAACTGTTTTTT. Its translation: CSASLGQAYLNEKLFF.

A note on this clonotype: At one end the junction does not follow the germline gene, possibly because of a read error. The chain employs TRBV5-1 and TRBJ2-5, with no clear D. Germline V lookup: CDR1 SGHRS, CDR2 YFSETQ. CDR3 length equals 12 residues. Here the CDR3 DNA reads TGCGCCAGTAGCTTGGTGGGGGAGACCCAGTACTTC. It translates to CASSLVGETQYF.